The 18 T cell receptor beta chains in this list originate from one sample, sequenced in a study of OX40 agonist ivuxolimab in advanced cancers. Sequenced by immunoSEQ multiplex PCR; TCRdb stores in-frame clones only, minus some. The profile covers some 33,000 clones, with about nine tenths appearing a single time and 4% to 5.5% taken by the ten largest. The input for sequencing was CD4+ or CD8+ T cells sorted from blood, taken in a trial of the OX40 agonist ivuxolimab. The origin of the receptors is an adult with an advanced solid tumor such as melanoma, head and neck, liver or kidney cancer.

CDR3 residues: CASRHQKGLVDEQYV. In DNA form, the CDR3 reads TGTGCCAGCAGGCACCAAAAGGGACTTGTGGACGAGCAGTACGTC. This chain connects TRBV6-1 to TRBJ2-7; a weak D match, TRBD2 (6 bases). V was pared by 6 bases and J by 5 bases, with 20 bases between. The CDR3 consists of 15 residues. Germline CDR1 is MNHNS and CDR2 is SASEGT.

V and J are TRBV7-2 and TRBJ2-2; tentative D call: TRBD2 (6 bases). Germline CDR1 reads SGHTA; CDR2 reads FQGNSA. The CDR3 loop spans 16 amino acids. Deletions cut 2 bases from V and 3 bases from J, with 13 bases between. The CDR3 region is CASSLSPGGDTGELFF. CDR3 in DNA: TGTGCCAGCAGCTTATCCCCCGGGGGAGACACCGGGGAGCTGTTTTTT.

The V gene is TRBV11-2, the J gene TRBJ1-2, with D uncertain. The V and J ends lost 0 bases and 6 bases respectively, with 17 bases between them. The CDR3 length is 16 residues. Germline CDR1 and CDR2: SGHAT and FQNNGV. The CDR3 spells CASSLDFQVGADGYTF. CDR3 coding DNA: TGTGCCAGCAGCTTAGATTTCCAGGTGGGCGCGGATGGCTACACCTTC.

This CDR3 is CASFLAGGPDYNEQFF. CDR3 nucleotide sequence: TGTGCCAGCTTTCTAGCGGGAGGGCCCGACTACAATGAGCAGTTCTTC. The chain has TRBV5-6 and TRBJ2-1, with 12 nucleotides matching TRBD2. There are 16 residues in the CDR3. V shed 7 bases, J shed 3 bases, and the junction held 8 bases outside the gene matches. Germline V gives CDR1 SGHDT, CDR2 YYEEEE.

CDR3 nucleotides: TGCGCCAGCAGAGACGACAGGGTAAACACTGAAGCTTTCTTT. Protein sequence: CASRDDRVNTEAFF. The chain combines TRBV5-1 with TRBJ1-1, with 7 bases fitting TRBD1. The CDR3 spans 14 residues. V dropped 5 bases and J dropped 2; count of bases not matched to a gene: 6. CDR1 and CDR2 from the germline V gene are SGHRS and YFSETQ.

The chain employs TRBV6-5 and TRBJ1-5, with 8 bases aligning to TRBD1. J was trimmed by 0 bases and V by 7 bases; bases with no gene match: 5. The germline CDR1 and CDR2 sequences are MNHEY and SVGAGI. The CDR3 loop spans 15 amino acids. The CDR3 region is CASTAGQGSNQPQHF. The CDR3 DNA reads TGTGCCAGCACTGCTGGACAGGGTAGCAATCAGCCCCAGCATTTT.

V gene TRBV5-5 combines with J gene TRBJ2-7; D remains ambiguous. Trimming removed 2 bases at V and 3 bases at J, with 12 bases between. This CDR3 region has 14 residues. CDR1 and CDR2 (germline): SGHKS, YYEKEE (reference sequence). In DNA, the CDR3 is TGTGCCAGCAGCTTCCTGTCTGGGAACTACGAGCAGTACGTC. Translated: CASSFLSGNYEQYV.

The V and J genes are TRBV6-5 and TRBJ1-3; the match to TRBD1 covers 9 bases. Germline CDR1 MNHEY, CDR2 SVGAGI. V gave up 0 bases and J gave up 7 bases; unmatched junction bases: 7. The CDR3 covers 16 residues. The CDR3 reads CASSYSPGQGGNTIYF. The DNA for the CDR3 is TGTGCCAGCAGTTACTCCCCGGGACAGGGAGGGAACACCATATATTTT.

The rearrangement joins TRBV7-9 to TRBJ2-1, with D possibly TRBD2 on 6 matching bases. V lost 5 bases and J 1 base, leaving 15 bases between the germline ends. This CDR3 comprises 16 residues. CDR1 and CDR2 (germline): SEHNR, FQNEAQ (reference sequence). The DNA for the CDR3 is TGTGCCAGCAGCCCCCGCCCGGGGGTGTCCTACAATGAGCAGTTCTTC. It is translated as CASSPRPGVSYNEQFF. The whole variable domain, filled in from reference TRBV7-9 and TRBJ2-1, reads DTGVSQNPRHKITKRGQNVTFRCDPISEHNRLYWYRQTLGQGPEFLTYFQNEAQLEKSRLLSDRFSAERPKGSFSTLEIQRTEQGDSAMYLCASSPRPGVSYNEQFFGPGTRLTVL.

This chain connects TRBV9 to TRBJ2-1, with D hard to call. The V gene lost 0 bases and the J gene lost 6 bases, with 4 bases spanning the gap. Germline-derived CDR1 and CDR2 are SGDLS and YYNGEE. The CDR3 is 12 residues long. CDR3 loop: CASSVDSNEQFF. In DNA, the CDR3 is TGTGCCAGCAGCGTAGACTCCAATGAGCAGTTCTTC.

The chain carries TRBV4-2 and TRBJ2-2, with D unresolved. This CDR3 is 14 amino acids long. V gave up 3 bases and J gave up 6 bases, with 11 bases separating them. Germline CDR1 LGHNA, CDR2 YNFKEQ. The CDR3 DNA follows: TGTGCCAGCAGCCATGGGGTTAGCCCCGGGGAGCTGTTTTTT. It codes for CASSHGVSPGELFF.

The chain uses TRBV4-1 and TRBJ1-3; D uncertain. The CDR3 sequence is 15 residues long. V was shortened by 0 bases and J by 0 bases, with 6 bases between the two germline ends. The V gene's germline CDR1 is MGHRA and CDR2 YSYEKL. The CDR3 DNA sequence: TGCGCCAGCAGCCAAGATGGAGGCTCTGGAAACACCATATATTTT. As protein: CASSQDGGSGNTIYF.

This clone was seen only a few times. This chain connects TRBV15 to TRBJ1-5; 7 nucleotides match TRBD1. The CDR3 is made up of 16 amino acids. Germline V CDR1 and CDR2: LNHNV, YYDKDF (reference sequence). Losses at the gene ends were 4 bases for V and 1 base for J; bases not matched to a gene: 7. The CDR3 bases are TGTGCCACCAGCACGCGGACAGGACAAAGCAATCAGCCCCAGCATTTT. Residues: CATSTRTGQSNQPQHF.

The V and J genes are TRBV27 and TRBJ2-1, with D perhaps assigned TRBD1 or TRBD2 (5 bases each). CDR1 is MNHEY, CDR2 SMNVEV, per germline (reference sequence). Trimming cost V 5 bases and J 3 bases, with 14 bases left between them. This CDR3 has 15 residues. The CDR3 sequence is CASSNSWGIYNEQFF. As DNA, the CDR3 is TGTGCCAGCAGTAATAGCTGGGGGATCTACAATGAGCAGTTCTTC.

The chain recombines TRBV28 with TRBJ2-7, with TRBD1 matching 9 bases. The V gene's germline CDR1 is MDHEN and CDR2 SYDVKM. Trimming removed 5 bases from V and 5 bases from J; junction bases left unmatched: 7. The CDR3 length is 14 residues. DNA of the CDR3: TGTGCCAGCAGTATAAACAGGGGGCAGAACGAGCAGTACTTC. Amino acid sequence: CASSINRGQNEQYF.

The rearrangement joins TRBV7-2 to TRBJ1-1; D unresolved. Trimming shortened V by 1 base and J by 0 bases, and 6 bases separated the two germline ends. The CDR3 runs 14 residues. Germline V CDR1 and CDR2: SGHTA, FQGNSA. The CDR3 sequence is CASSLGIVNTEAFF. The CDR3 DNA reads as TGTGCCAGCAGCTTAGGTATAGTGAACACTGAAGCTTTCTTT.

This clone was seen a few times. This chain links TRBV4-1 with TRBJ1-1; no clear D. This CDR3 is 13 amino acids long. CDR1 is MGHRA and CDR2 is YSYEKL in the germline V gene. The V end was cut by 5 bases, the J end by 5 bases, with 12 bases between. CDR3 coding DNA: TGCGCCAGCAGCGATCGAAGAAAGACTGAAGCTTTCTTT. Translating it yields CASSDRRKTEAFF.

The gene calls are TRBV4-1 and TRBJ1-1; D call uncertain. Germline values: CDR1 MGHRA, CDR2 YSYEKL. This CDR3 has 13 residues. V lost 0 bases, J lost 1 base, and 3 bases lay in between. CDR3 bases: TGCGCCAGCAGCCAAGATAGGAACACTGAAGCTTTCTTT. This encodes CASSQDRNTEAFF.